The sequence of this TCR beta chain was determined in a study of vaccination and CD4 T cells after COVID-19. Across the whole study: Recovered patients in the cohort numbered six men and four women, two of them Hispanic.

Trimming at V came to 4 bases and at J to 2 bases, leaving 3 bases not matched to a gene. The CDR3 covers 15 residues. Germline V gene sequence: CDR1 SGHRS, CDR2 YFSETQ. Sequencing of cultured CD4+ T cell DNA used the Oncomine TCR Beta short-read assay. TCRdb called the PCR reads again in MiXCR, with one record for every CDR3 protein. The sample has some 16,000 distinct CDR3 sequences, 38% seen once. Treatment indicated: roughly 11-day PBMC culture with coronavirus spike peptide pools or control peptides (ViraFEST assay). Whole-study results and caveats: In convalescent patients, 304 of 307 vaccine-specific clones were spike mono-reactive. Median SARS-CoV-2-reactive clonotypes rose from roughly 22 to 38, not significantly.

Concerning this clonotype itself: No antigen is known for it.

What was sequenced was CD4+ T cells from blood, cultured in vitro. This clonotype was sampled from a human donor who had recovered from COVID-19. The V call is TRBV5-1, the J call TRBJ2-1, with 10 bases lining up with TRBD2. The CDR3 protein is CASSATSGPYNEQFF. CDR3 nucleotide sequence: TGCGCCAGCAGCGCGACTAGCGGGCCCTACAATGAGCAGTTCTTC.